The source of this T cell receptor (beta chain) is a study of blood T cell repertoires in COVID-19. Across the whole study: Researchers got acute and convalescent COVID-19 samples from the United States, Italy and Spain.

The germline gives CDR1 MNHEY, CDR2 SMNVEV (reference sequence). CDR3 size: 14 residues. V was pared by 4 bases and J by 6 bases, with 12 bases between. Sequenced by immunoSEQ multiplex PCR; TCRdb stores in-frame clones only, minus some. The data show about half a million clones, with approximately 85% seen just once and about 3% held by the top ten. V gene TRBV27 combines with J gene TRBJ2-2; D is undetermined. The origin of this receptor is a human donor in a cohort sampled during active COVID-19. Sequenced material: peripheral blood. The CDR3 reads CASSSQVWAGELFF. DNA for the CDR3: TGTGCCAGCAGTTCCCAGGTCTGGGCCGGGGAGCTGTTTTTT.